This TCR beta chain was found in a study of blood T cells in healthy people across ages. Study-wide results and caveats: Whereas aged donors had fewer naive CD4+ cells, long-lived donors had more of them and higher diversity.

The V segment lost 5 bases and the J segment 2 bases; nucleotides outside the gene matches: 10. The germline gives CDR1 PRHDT, CDR2 FYEKMQ (reference sequence). The CDR3 is 17 residues long. The second PCR ran roughly 6 to 12 cycles with a sample-barcoded 5' primer and J-beta primers. TCRdb re-analysed the 5' RACE reads in MiXCR, keeping a single row per CDR3 protein. The table records hundreds of thousands of distinct CDR3 sequences, about 52% of them present only once. In regard to this clonotype: Its specificity is not known.

PBMCs were isolated at a quantity of at least 7 million per sample. The chain joins TRBV13 to TRBJ2-7; 12 positions agree with TRBD2. The sequence was obtained from a woman aged 55-69 years in good health. Sequenced material: blood. The CDR3 coding sequence is TGTGCCAGCAGCCCCCCTCCGACTAGCGGGAGTCCCTACGAGCAGTACTTC. This codes for CASSPPPTSGSPYEQYF.